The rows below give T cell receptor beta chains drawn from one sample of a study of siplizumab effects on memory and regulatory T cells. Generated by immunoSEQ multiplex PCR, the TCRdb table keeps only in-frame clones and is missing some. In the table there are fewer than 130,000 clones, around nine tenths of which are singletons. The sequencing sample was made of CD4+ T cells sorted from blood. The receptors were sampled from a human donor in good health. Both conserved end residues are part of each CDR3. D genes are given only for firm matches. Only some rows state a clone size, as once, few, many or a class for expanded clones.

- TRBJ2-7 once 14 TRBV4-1 TGCGCCAGCAGCCTTGGCCCGGGGGCCTACGAGCAGTACTTC CASSLGPGAYEQYF
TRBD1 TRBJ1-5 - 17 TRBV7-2 TGTGCCAGCAGCTTGGGTCTTCAGGGGGCAGGCAATCAGCCCCAGCATTTT CASSLGLQGAGNQPQHF
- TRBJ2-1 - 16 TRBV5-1 TGCGCCAGCAGCAAAACTACGGGAATCTTATACAATGAGCAGTTCTTC CASSKTTGILYNEQFF
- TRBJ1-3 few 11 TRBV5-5 TGTGCCAGCAGCTTTGGAAACACCATATATTTT CASSFGNTIYF
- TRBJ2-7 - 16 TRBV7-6 TGTGCCAGCAGCTTAGGGGGAAACTTTCTTCCGGAGGAGCAGTACTTC CASSLGGNFLPEEQYF
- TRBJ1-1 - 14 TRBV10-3 TGTGCCATCAGGGGCGGGAGTGGTTCTCCTGAAGCTTTCTTT CAIRGGSGSPEAFF
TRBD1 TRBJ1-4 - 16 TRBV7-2 TGTGCCAGCAGCTTTCCCCAAGGGGGCTCTAATGAAAAACTGTTTTTT CASSFPQGGSNEKLFF
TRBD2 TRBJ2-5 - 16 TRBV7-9 TGTGCCAGCATCAGACGAGGAGCGGGGCCCCAAGAGACCCAGTACTTC CASIRRGAGPQETQYF
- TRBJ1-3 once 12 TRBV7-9 TGTGCCAGCAGCCCCGGAGGAAACACCATATATTTT CASSPGGNTIYF
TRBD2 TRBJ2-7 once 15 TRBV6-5 TGTGCCAGCAGTTACTCAAGCGGGGGTCTGTACGAGCAGTACTTC CASSYSSGGLYEQYF
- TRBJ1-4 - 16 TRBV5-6 TGTGCCAGCAGACCTGGAGGTGGGCGGTATAATGAAAAACTGTTTTTT CASRPGGGRYNEKLFF
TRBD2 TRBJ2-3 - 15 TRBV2 TGTGCCAGCAGTAGATTAGCGGGGGTGGCAGATACGCAGTATTTT CASSRLAGVADTQYF
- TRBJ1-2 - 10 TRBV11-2 TGTGCCAGCAGCTTGTATGGCTACACCTTC CASSLYGYTF
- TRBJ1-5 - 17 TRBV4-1 TGCGCCAGCAGCCAAGAAAGGGGGGCAAACAGGAATCAGCCCCAGCATTTT CASSQERGANRNQPQHF
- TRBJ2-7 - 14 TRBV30 TGTGCCTGGAGTGTAGGGGGCGGGGGCTACGAGCAGTACTTC CAWSVGGGGYEQYF
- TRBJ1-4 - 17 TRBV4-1 TGCGCCAGCAGCCAAGGGCTCGGGGCGGGGGTTGTAGAAAAACTGTTTTTT CASSQGLGAGVVEKLFF
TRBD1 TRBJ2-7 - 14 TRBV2 TGTGCCAGCAGCCGGACAGGGAGCTCCTACGAGCAGTACTTC CASSRTGSSYEQYF
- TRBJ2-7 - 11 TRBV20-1 TGCAGTGCGTTAATAAGCTACGAGCAGTACTTC CSALISYEQYF
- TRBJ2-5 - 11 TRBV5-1 TGCGCCAGCAGCTTGCAAGAGACCCAGTACTTC CASSLQETQYF
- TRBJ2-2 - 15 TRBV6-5 TGTGCCAGCAGTTTTAGACAGAGGGGCACCGGGGAGCTGTTTTTT CASSFRQRGTGELFF
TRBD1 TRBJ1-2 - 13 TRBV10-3 TGTGCCATCATTGGACAGGGGGCTAATGGCTACACCTTC CAIIGQGANGYTF
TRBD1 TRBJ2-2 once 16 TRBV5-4 TGTGCCAGCAGCTCAAGACAGGGGGCAAACACCGGGGAGCTGTTTTTT CASSSRQGANTGELFF
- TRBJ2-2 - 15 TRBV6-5 TGTGCCAGCAGTCTAGTAAAAAACCCGGCCGGGGAGCTGTTTTTT CASSLVKNPAGELFF
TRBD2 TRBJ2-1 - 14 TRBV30 TGTGCCTCCCGGACTAGCGCTGTTTCGGATGAGCAGTTCTTC CASRTSAVSDEQFF
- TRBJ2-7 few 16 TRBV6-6 TGTGCCAGCAGTTATATGAGCCTCGACAGTCGCTTAGAGCAGTACTTC CASSYMSLDSRLEQYF
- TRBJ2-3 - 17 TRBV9 TGTGCCAGCAGCCTAAGTGGAACGGGAGTTGCCACAGATACGCAGTATTTT CASSLSGTGVATDTQYF
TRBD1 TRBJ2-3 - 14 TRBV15 TGTGCCACCAGCATGAACAGGGGGCCAGATACGCAGTATTTT CATSMNRGPDTQYF
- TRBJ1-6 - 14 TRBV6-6 TGTGCCAGCAGTTACTACACATATAATTCACCCCTCCACTTT CASSYYTYNSPLHF
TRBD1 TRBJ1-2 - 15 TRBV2 TGTGCCAGCAGTGGGGGACAGACGCTTTGGTATGGCTACACCTTC CASSGGQTLWYGYTF
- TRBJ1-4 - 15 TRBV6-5 TGTGCCAGCAGCCGGGGGCGGGGGGGGGATGAAAAACTGTTTTTT CASSRGRGGDEKLFF
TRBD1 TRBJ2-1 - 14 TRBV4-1 TGCGCCAGCAGCCACCCGGGACAGACGGGTGAGCAGTTCTTC CASSHPGQTGEQFF
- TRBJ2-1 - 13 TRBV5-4 TGTGCCAGCAGTTCGAGAGGGAAGAATGAGCAGTTCTTC CASSSRGKNEQFF
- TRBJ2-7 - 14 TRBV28 TGTGCCAGTCAAACCGGAGAACACCTCTACGAGCAGTACTTC CASQTGEHLYEQYF
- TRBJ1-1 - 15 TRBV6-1 TGTGCCAGCAGTGAGACTAGTCTAGAGGGGACTGAAGCTTTCTTT CASSETSLEGTEAFF
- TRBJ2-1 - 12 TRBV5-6 TGTGCCAGCAGCTGGGGATACAATGAGCAGTTCTTC CASSWGYNEQFF
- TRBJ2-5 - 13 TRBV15 TGTGCCACCAGCAGCGCAGTGGTAGAGACCCAGTACTTC CATSSAVVETQYF
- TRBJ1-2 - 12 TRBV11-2 TGTGCCAGCAGCTTAGATCGATATGGCTACACCTTC CASSLDRYGYTF
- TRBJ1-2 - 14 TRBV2 TGTGCCAGCAGTGAAATTGTAACCAGCCGGGGCTACACCTTC CASSEIVTSRGYTF
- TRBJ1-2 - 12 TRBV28 TGTGCCAGCAGTTTCAGTTTCTATGGCTACACCTTC CASSFSFYGYTF
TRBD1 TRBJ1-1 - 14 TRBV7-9 TGTGCCAGCAGCTCACAGGGGGCGAACACTGAAGCTTTCTTT CASSSQGANTEAFF
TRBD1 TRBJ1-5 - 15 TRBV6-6 TGTGCCAGCAGCTGGCGGGACAGGGCTCAGGAGCCCCAGCATTTT CASSWRDRAQEPQHF
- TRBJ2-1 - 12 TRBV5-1 TGCGCCAGCAGCGCGGTGTACAATGAGCAGTTCTTC CASSAVYNEQFF
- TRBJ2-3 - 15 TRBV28 TGTGCCAGCAGCAACCAGCGGTCTACCACAGATACGCAGTATTTT CASSNQRSTTDTQYF
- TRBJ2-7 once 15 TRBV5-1 TGCGCCAGCAGCTCTGGACAGCGGAGCTCCTACGAGCAGTACTTC CASSSGQRSSYEQYF
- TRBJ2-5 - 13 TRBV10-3 TGTGCCATCAGTGATTGGGGGGCAGAGACCCAGTACTTC CAISDWGAETQYF
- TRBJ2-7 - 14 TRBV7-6 TGTGCCAGCAGCTTAACTCAGGGAAACTACGAGCAGTACTTC CASSLTQGNYEQYF